What follows are 3 T cell receptor beta chains derived from one specimen sequenced in a study of patients and donors after allogeneic stem cell transplantation (dated by TCRdb to 2018 to 2021). To prepare the library, RT-PCR was applied. The instrument was a NextSeq 550. TCRdb reprocessed the public reads (quality trimming at Q25 with fastp, clone calling with MiXCR) and kept in-frame beta chains. Rows matching on CDR3 protein sequence are summarized as one entry with the most common DNA and genes. Here the sample has 400,000 to 500,000 distinct CDR3 sequences; approximately 16% occur a single time. 6% to 8% of the sample is taken by the ten largest. Input material: blood, either unsorted or a sorted T cell fraction (not recorded which). Source of these receptors: a human donor who was either an allogeneic HSCT recipient or a stem cell or donor lymphocyte infusion donor (not recorded which). It is not recorded whose cells these are; they may come from a transplant donor.

This clonotype was found a few times. The J gene is TRBJ2-7, the V gene TRBV5-5; D is perhaps TRBD1 (6 bases). V dropped 2 bases and J dropped 0 bases, with 9 bases sitting between them. This CDR3 has 14 residues. Germline V gene data show CDR1 as SGHKS and CDR2 as YYEKEE (reference sequence). Written as DNA, the CDR3 is TGTGCCAGCAGCTTAGGACAGCTCTCCTACGAGCAGTACTTC. It translates to CASSLGQLSYEQYF.

The chain recombines TRBV4-3 with TRBJ1-3; D might be TRBD1 (5 bases). There are 14 residues in the CDR3. CDR1 and CDR2 (germline): LGHNA, YSLEER. Between the trimmed V and J ends, which lost 1 base and 8 bases, there was a span of 12 bases. This CDR3 reads CASSQVRGGHTIYF. CDR3 coding DNA: TGCGCCAGCAGCCAAGTACGGGGGGGACACACCATATATTTT.

In its sample, this clonotype was seen a few times. The rearrangement uses TRBV6-2 or TRBV6-3 and TRBJ1-1, with a tentative D call TRBD1 (6 bases). From germline, CDR1 is MNHEY and CDR2 SVGEGT. This CDR3 has 14 amino acids. V shed 1 base and J shed 8 bases, with 14 bases lying between them. In DNA form, the CDR3 reads TGTGCCAGCAGTTACTACGGGACAAGAAGCGAAGCTTTCTTT. It specifies CASSYYGTRSEAFF.